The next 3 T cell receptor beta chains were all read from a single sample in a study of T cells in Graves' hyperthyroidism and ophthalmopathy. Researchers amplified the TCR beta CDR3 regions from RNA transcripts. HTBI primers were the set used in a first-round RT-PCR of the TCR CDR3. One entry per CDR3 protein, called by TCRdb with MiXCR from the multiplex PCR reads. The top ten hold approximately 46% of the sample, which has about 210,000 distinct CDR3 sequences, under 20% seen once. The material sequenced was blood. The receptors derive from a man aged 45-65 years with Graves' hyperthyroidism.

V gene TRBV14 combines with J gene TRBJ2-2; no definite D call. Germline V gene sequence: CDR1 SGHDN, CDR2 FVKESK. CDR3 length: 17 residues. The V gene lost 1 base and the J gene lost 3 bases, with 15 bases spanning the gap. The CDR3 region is CASSQVSAGIDTGELFF. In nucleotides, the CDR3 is TGTGCCAGCAGCCAAGTCTCGGCAGGCATAGACACCGGGGAGCTGTTTTTT.

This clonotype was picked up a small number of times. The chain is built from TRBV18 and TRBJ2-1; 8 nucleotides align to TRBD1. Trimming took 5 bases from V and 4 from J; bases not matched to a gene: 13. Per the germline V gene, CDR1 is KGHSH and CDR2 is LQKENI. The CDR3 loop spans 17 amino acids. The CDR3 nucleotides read TGTGCCAGCTCATCGCCTCGGACAGGGACGGGGTACAATGAGCAGTTCTTC. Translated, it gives CASSSPRTGTGYNEQFF.

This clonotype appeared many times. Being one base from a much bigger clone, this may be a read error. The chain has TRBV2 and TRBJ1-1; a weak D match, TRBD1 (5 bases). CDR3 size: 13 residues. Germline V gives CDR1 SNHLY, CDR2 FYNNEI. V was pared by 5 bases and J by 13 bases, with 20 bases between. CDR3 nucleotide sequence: TGTGCCAGCAGTTGGGACCGACAAGACCGAGTTTTCTTT. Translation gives CASSWDRQDRVFF.